The entry that follows covers one TCR beta chain sequence. What it recognizes is unknown. This specimen comes from a study of shared clonotypes between healthy human individuals. Whole-study findings and limits: Clonotypes which were not shared had lower generation probabilities than clonotypes that all four donors shared.

All of the donors resided in Nashville, Tennessee, and each was a Caucasian adult. The germline V gene has CDR1 SEHNR and CDR2 FQNEAQ (reference sequence). V was cut by 5 bases and J by 4 bases, with 11 bases left in between. This CDR3 is built from 13 residues. Across several immunoSEQ plates, the genomic DNA of each subset was split evenly. The table came from immunoSEQ multiplex PCR; TCRdb's copy has only in-frame clones and leaves some out. This sample has some 1.5 million clones, with around 95% found just once. The V and J genes are TRBV7-9 and TRBJ1-2; maybe TRBD1 (5 bases). This sequence originates from a man between 25 and 39 years old in good health. Sequencing was performed on naive CD4+ T cells sorted from blood. Indicated subset: CD45RA+ positively selected. CDR3 sequence reads: CASSLDSLYGYTF. The CDR3 region has the DNA TGTGCCAGCAGCCTAGACAGCCTCTATGGCTACACCTTC.